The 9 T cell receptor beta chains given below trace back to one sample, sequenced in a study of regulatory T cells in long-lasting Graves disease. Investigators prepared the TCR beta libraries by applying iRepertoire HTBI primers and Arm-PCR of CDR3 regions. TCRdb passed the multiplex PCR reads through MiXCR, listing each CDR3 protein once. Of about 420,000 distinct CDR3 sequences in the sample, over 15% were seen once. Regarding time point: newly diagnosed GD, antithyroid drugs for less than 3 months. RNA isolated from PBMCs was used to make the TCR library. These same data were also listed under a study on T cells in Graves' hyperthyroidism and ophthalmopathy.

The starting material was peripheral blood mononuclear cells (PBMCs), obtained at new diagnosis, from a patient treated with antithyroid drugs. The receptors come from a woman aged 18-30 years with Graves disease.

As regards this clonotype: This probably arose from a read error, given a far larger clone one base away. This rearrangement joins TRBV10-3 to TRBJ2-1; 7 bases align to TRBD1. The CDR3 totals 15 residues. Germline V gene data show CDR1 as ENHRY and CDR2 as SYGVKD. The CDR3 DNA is TGTGCCAGCAGTGGAAGGGACAGTCCCTACAATGAGCAGTTCTTC. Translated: CASSGRDSPYNEQFF.

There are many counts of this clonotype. CDR3 amino acids: CASSAPRQGATDTQYF. As DNA, the CDR3 is TGTGCCAGCAGTGCCCCGAGACAGGGAGCCACAGATACGCAGTATTTT. The chain uses TRBV28 and TRBJ2-3; 7 bases agree with TRBD1. The germline V gene has CDR1 MDHEN and CDR2 SYDVKM. The CDR3 runs 16 residues. J gave up 2 bases and V 5 bases, and 10 bases lay outside the gene matches.

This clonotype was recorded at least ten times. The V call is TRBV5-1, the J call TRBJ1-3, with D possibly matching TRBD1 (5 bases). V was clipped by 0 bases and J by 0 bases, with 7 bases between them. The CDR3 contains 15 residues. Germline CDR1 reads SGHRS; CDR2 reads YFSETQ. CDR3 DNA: TGCGCCAGCAGCTTGGCCGGGGCCTCTGGAAACACCATATATTTT. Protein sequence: CASSLAGASGNTIYF.

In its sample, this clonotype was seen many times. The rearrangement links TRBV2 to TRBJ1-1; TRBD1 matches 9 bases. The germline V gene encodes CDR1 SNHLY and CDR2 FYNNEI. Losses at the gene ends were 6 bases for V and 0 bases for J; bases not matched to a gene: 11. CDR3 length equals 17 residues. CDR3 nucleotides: TGTGCCAGCAGGGCCGGACAGGGGAGAGGGCTGAACACTGAAGCTTTCTTT. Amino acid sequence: CASRAGQGRGLNTEAFF.

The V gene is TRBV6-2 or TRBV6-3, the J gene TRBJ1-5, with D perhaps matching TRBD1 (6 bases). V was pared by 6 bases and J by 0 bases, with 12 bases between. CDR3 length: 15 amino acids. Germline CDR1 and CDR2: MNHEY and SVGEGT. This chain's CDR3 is CASRDYRDSNQPQHF. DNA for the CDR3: TGTGCCAGCAGGGATTACAGGGATAGCAATCAGCCCCAGCATTTT.

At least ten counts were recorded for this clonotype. This CDR3 reads CASSSSGRGNNEQFF. The CDR3, as DNA: TGTGCCAGCAGCTCTAGCGGGAGGGGTAACAATGAGCAGTTCTTC. This chain links TRBV28 with TRBJ2-1; 12 bases align to TRBD2. The germline V gene encodes CDR1 MDHEN and CDR2 SYDVKM. V dropped 6 bases and J dropped 5; count of bases not matched to a gene: 5. The CDR3 runs 15 residues.

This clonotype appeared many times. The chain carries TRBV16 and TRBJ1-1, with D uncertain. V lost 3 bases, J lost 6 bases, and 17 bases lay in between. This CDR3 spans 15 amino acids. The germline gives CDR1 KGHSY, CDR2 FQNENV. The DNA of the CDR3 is TGTGCCAGCAGCCACCACGAGACCCCGGCTGCTGAAGCTTTCTTT. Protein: CASSHHETPAAEAFF.

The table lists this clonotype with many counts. The CDR3 coding sequence is TGTGCCACCAGCAGACCTTCCGGTGGCGGGCATGGCTACACCTTC. It codes for CATSRPSGGGHGYTF. V gene TRBV15 combines with J gene TRBJ1-2; D not certain. Looked up from germline, CDR1 is LNHNV and CDR2 is YYDKDF (reference sequence). This CDR3 has 15 amino acids. The V gene lost 2 bases and the J gene lost 6 bases, with 16 bases spanning the gap.

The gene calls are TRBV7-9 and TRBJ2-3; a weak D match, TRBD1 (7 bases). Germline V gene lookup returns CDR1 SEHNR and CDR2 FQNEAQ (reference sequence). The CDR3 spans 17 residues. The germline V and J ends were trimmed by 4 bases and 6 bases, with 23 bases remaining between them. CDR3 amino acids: CASSSGRTGISYDTQYF. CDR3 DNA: TGTGCCAGCAGCTCAGGGAGGACAGGAATTTCATATGATACGCAGTATTTT.